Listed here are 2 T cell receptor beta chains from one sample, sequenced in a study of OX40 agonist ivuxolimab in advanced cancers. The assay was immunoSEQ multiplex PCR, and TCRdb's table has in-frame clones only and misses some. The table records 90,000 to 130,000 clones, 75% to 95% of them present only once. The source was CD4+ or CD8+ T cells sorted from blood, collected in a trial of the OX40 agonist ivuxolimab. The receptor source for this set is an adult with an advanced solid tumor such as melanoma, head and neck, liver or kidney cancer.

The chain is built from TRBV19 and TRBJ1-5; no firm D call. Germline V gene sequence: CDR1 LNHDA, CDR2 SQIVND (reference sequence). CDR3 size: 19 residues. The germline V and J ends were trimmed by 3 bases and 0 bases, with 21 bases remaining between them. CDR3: CASSIPPGGRISSNQPQHF. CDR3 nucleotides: TGTGCCAGTAGTATCCCCCCGGGCGGGCGGATTAGTAGCAATCAGCCCCAGCATTTT.

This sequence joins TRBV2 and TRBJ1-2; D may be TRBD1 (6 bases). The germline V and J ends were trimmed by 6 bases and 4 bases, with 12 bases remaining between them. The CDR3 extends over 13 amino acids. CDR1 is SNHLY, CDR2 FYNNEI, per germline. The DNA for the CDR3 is TGTGCCAGCAGCCAGGACAGCCTCTATGGCTACACCTTC. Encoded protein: CASSQDSLYGYTF.